The clone carrying this T cell receptor beta chain was observed at least ten times. Its antigen is unidentified. This specimen comes from a study of T cells after yellow fever vaccination. The CDR3 is made up of 12 amino acids. Trimming stripped 6 bases from V and 4 bases from J, with 7 bases between. Study findings and constraints: The CD4 and CD8 compartments had a small share of their clonotypes in common. Most primary-vaccination clones recurred post-booster (approximately 95% CD4, more than 85% CD8). Any FACS-sorted repertoire could hold abundant clonotypes that contaminate it from the bulk population.

As TCR cDNA was made by 5'RACE template switching, a universal primer site and UMIs were added. Each CDR3 protein is one row after TCRdb ran MiXCR on the 5' RACE reads. Of a few hundred thousand distinct CDR3 sequences detected, roughly a sixth appear once; the ten largest clones hold 17%. This chain links TRBV12-3 or TRBV12-4 with TRBJ2-1; the D is unclear. This clonotype originated in a man between 18 and 35 years old who received the YFV17D yellow fever vaccine. Sequenced here: PBMCs, sampled around 5 days after the first yellow fever vaccination. Here the CDR3 DNA reads TGTGCCAGCAGCCTTAGGTACAATGAGCAGTTCTTC. The encoded protein is CASSLRYNEQFF.